The rows below give T cell receptor beta chains drawn from one sample of a study of shared clonotypes between healthy human individuals. Assay used: immunoSEQ multiplex PCR; TCRdb lists only in-frame clones, some missing. The data hold 470,000 or so clones, with 70% to 85% observed a single time. The material sequenced was PBMCs. These receptor sequences come from a woman in her thirties or forties in good health. Some clones in this sample may be carry-over from other donors' samples. Both conserved end residues are part of each CDR3. D genes are given only for firm matches. Clone size, where shown, is once, few, many, or a class for clones that have expanded.

>TRBV28|TRBJ2-7|TRBD2|many
CASSSGRLAGDEQYF
TGTGCCAGCAGTTCCGGAAGGCTAGCGGGAGACGAGCAGTACTTC
>TRBV28|TRBJ1-2|-|-
CASSTGGADRYGYTF
TGTGCCAGCAGCACCGGGGGAGCCGACCGGTATGGCTACACCTTC
>TRBV27|TRBJ1-2|-|-
CASSLVGGSDVDYGYTF
TGTGCCAGCAGTTTGGTTGGCGGGTCGGACGTAGACTATGGCTACACCTTC
>TRBV5-4|TRBJ1-2|-|-
CASSLYRENYGYTF
TGTGCCAGCAGCTTGTACAGAGAGAACTATGGCTACACCTTC
>TRBV29-1|TRBJ1-2|-|-
CSVETVPNYGYTF
TGCAGCGTTGAGACAGTCCCTAACTATGGCTACACCTTC
>TRBV7-8|TRBJ2-5|-|-
CASSQLIGETQYF
TGTGCCAGCAGCCAACTGATAGGAGAGACCCAGTACTTC
>TRBV6-5|TRBJ1-1|-|-
CASSTGGVSEAFF
TGTGCCAGCAGTACGGGGGGTGTCTCTGAAGCTTTCTTT
>TRBV7-6|TRBJ2-5|-|-
CASSLPPRSATQYF
TGTGCCAGCAGCTTACCGCCGCGGTCAGCGACCCAGTACTTC
>TRBV7-7|TRBJ2-2|TRBD2|-
CASSSRTSGRKDTGELFF
TGTGCTAGCAGCTCCAGGACTAGCGGGAGGAAAGACACCGGGGAGCTGTTTTTT
>TRBV30|TRBJ2-3|-|once
CAWSVSRGGDTQYF
TGTGCCTGGAGTGTATCACGCGGCGGTGATACGCAGTATTTT
>TRBV4-1|TRBJ2-1|-|-
CASSYVADNEQFF
TGCGCCAGCAGCTACGTAGCGGACAATGAGCAGTTCTTC
>TRBV7-9|TRBJ2-7|-|-
CASSFQGSSYEQYF
TGTGCCAGCAGCTTTCAGGGTTCATCGTACGAGCAGTACTTC
>TRBV5-5|TRBJ1-2|-|-
CASSLAPSNYGYTF
TGTGCCAGCAGCTTGGCCCCCTCTAACTATGGCTACACCTTC
>TRBV7-9|TRBJ1-2|-|once
CASRGGPGLNYGYTF
TGTGCCAGCAGGGGGGGTCCGGGCCTTAACTATGGCTACACCTTC
>TRBV7-9|TRBJ1-2|-|-
CASSLSLQENYGYTF
TGTGCCAGCAGCCTTTCCTTACAGGAGAACTATGGCTACACCTTC
>TRBV30|TRBJ2-5|-|-
CAWKSVETQYF
TGTGCCTGGAAGTCGGTCGAGACCCAGTACTTC
>TRBV6-6|TRBJ1-1|TRBD1|-
CASSPRQGGREAFF
TGTGCCAGCAGTCCGAGACAGGGGGGTAGGGAAGCTTTCTTT